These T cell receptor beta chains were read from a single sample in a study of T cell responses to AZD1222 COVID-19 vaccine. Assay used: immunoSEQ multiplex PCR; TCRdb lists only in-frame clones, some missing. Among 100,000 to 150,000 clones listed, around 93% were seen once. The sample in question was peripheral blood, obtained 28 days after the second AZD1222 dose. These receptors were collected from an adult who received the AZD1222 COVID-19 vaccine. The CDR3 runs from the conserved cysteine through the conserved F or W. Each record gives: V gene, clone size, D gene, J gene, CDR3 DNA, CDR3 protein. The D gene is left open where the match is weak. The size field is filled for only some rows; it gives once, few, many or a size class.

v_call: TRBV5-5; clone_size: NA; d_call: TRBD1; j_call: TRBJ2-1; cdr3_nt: TGTGCCAGCAGCATGGACAGGGGTTACAATGAGCAGTTCTTC; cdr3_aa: CASSMDRGYNEQFF
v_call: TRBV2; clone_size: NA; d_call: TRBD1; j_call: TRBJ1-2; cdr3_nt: TGTGCCAGCAGCCTCGGACAGGGGAACTATGGCTACACCTTC; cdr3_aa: CASSLGQGNYGYTF
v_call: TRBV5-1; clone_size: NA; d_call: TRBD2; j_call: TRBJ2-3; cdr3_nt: TGCGCCAGCAGCTGGACTAGCGGGAGTAGGACGCAGTATTTT; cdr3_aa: CASSWTSGSRTQYF
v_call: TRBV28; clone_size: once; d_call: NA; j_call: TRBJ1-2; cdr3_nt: TGTGCCAGCAGTTTGGGGGGTCCTAACTATGGCTACACCTTC; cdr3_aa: CASSLGGPNYGYTF
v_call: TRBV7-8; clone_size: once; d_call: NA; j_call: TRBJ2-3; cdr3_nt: TGTGCCAGCAGCCTCAGACTAGAGGATACGCAGTATTTT; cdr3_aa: CASSLRLEDTQYF
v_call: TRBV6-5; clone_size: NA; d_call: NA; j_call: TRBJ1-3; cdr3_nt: TGTGCCAGCAGCCGGGACGGATACTCTGGAAACACCATATATTTT; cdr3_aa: CASSRDGYSGNTIYF
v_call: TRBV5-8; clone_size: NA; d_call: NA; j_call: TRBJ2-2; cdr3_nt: TGTGCCAGCTCCTTGGGACCGGGGGAAAGGGAGCTGTTTTTT; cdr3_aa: CASSLGPGERELFF
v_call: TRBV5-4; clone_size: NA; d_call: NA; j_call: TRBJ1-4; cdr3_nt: TGTGCCAGCAGCTTGTCTAATGAAAAACTGTTTTTT; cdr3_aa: CASSLSNEKLFF
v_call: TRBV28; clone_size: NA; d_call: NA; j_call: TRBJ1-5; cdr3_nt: TGTGCCAGCAGTGGGGACATTAGCAATCAGCCCCAGCATTTT; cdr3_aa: CASSGDISNQPQHF
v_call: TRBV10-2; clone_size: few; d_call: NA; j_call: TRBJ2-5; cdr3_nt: TGCGCCAGCAGTGAGTCGTGGCTACAAAGGGGGACCCAGTACTTC; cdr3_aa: CASSESWLQRGTQYF
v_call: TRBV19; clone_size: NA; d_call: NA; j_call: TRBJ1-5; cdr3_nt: TGTGCCAGTAGTATTCCCGCAGGGGTTAGCAATCAGCCCCAGCATTTT; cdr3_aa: CASSIPAGVSNQPQHF
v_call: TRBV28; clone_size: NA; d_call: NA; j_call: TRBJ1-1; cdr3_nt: TGTGCCAGCAGTTCCCCCTTGGGCGGGGACACTGAAGCTTTCTTT; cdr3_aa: CASSSPLGGDTEAFF
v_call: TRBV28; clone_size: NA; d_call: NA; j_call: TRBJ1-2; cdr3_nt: TGTGCCAGCAGTTTGGGCGCCTATGGCTACACCTTC; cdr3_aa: CASSLGAYGYTF
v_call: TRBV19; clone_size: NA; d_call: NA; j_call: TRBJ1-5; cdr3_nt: TGTGCCAGTAGTATAGCGGGTTACGGGAGCAATCAGCCCCAGCATTTT; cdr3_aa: CASSIAGYGSNQPQHF
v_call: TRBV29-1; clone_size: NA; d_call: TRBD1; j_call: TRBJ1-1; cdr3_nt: TGCAGCGTTGAACGCGGGACAGGTGAAGCTTTCTTT; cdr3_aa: CSVERGTGEAFF
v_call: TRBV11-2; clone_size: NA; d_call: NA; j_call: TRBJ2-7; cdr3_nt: TGTGCCAGCAGCTTAGCGCGGGGGCCCTACGAGCAGTACTTC; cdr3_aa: CASSLARGPYEQYF
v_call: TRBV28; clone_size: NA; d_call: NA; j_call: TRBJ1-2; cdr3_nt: TGTGCCAGCAGCGGACCTCTCGGACTCGGACAAACCTTATACTATGGCTACACCTTC; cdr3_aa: CASSGPLGLGQTLYYGYTF
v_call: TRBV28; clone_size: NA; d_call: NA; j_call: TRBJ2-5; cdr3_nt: TGTGCCAGCAGCCGCGGGACAGTATTCCAGGAGACCCAGTACTTC; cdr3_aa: CASSRGTVFQETQYF
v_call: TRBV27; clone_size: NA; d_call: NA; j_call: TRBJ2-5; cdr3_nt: TGTGCCAGCCGACGGTGGGCCTACACCAGTCCCCCACAAGAGACCCAGTACTTC; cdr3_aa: CASRRWAYTSPPQETQYF
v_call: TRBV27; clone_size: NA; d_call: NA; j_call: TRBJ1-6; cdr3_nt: TGTGCCAGCAAACTATCGAATTCACCCCTCCACTTT; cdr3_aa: CASKLSNSPLHF
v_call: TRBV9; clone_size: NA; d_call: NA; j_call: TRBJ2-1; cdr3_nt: TGTGCCAGCAGCGTAGTTGTGGGAAGCTCCTACAATGAGCAGTTCTTC; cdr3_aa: CASSVVVGSSYNEQFF
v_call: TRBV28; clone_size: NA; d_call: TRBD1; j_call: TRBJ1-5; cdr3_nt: TGTGCCAGCAGTCCTTGGACAGGGGGGAGCAATCAGCCCCAGCATTTT; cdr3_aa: CASSPWTGGSNQPQHF
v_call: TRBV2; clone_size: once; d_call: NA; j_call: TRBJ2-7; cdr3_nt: TGTGCCAGCATGGGAGGAGCTGGCTCCTACGAGCAGTACTTC; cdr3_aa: CASMGGAGSYEQYF
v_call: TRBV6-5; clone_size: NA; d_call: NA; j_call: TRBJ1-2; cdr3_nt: TGTGCCAGCAGTTACTCGGGGCAGGGCGTCTATGGCTACACCTTC; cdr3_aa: CASSYSGQGVYGYTF
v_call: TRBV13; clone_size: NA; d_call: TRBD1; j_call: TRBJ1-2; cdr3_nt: TGTGCCAGCAGCTCTGCCGACAGGGCGTCCCTTGTCTATGGCTACACCTTC; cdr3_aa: CASSSADRASLVYGYTF
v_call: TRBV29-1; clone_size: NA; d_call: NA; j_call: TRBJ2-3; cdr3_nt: TGCAGCGTCCGATCGGGAAGGGCAGATACGCAGTATTTT; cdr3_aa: CSVRSGRADTQYF
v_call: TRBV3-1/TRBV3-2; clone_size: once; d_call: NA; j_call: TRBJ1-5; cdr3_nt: TGTGCCAGCAGCCAAGATCAGCCAGGGGTGGTTCAGCCCCAGCATTTT; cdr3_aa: CASSQDQPGVVQPQHF
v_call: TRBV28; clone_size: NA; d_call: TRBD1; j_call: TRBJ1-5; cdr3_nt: TGTGCCAGCAGGACACAGGGGGGTTCCAATCAGCCCCAGCATTTT; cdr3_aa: CASRTQGGSNQPQHF
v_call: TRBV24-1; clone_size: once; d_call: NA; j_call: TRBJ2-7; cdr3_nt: TGTGCCACCAGTGCCGCGCAAAACCCCTACGAGCAGTACTTC; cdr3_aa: CATSAAQNPYEQYF
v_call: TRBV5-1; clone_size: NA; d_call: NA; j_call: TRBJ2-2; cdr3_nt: TGCGCCAGCAGCTTGGGGGCCAGGGACGGGCCCACCGGGGAGCTGTTTTTT; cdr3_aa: CASSLGARDGPTGELFF
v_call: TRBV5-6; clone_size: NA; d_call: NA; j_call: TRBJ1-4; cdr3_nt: TGTGCCAGCAGAGAAACAGGGTTGGATGAAAAACTGTTTTTT; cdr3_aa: CASRETGLDEKLFF
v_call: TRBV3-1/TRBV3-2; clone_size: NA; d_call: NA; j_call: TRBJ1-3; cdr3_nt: TGTGCCAGCAGCCAAGAACGACCGGCAGGAGGAAACACCATATATTTT; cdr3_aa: CASSQERPAGGNTIYF
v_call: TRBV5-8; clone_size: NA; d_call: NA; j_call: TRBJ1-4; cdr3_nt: TGTGCCAGCAGCTTTGGTAGGGGAGCAACTAATGAAAAACTGTTTTTT; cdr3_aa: CASSFGRGATNEKLFF
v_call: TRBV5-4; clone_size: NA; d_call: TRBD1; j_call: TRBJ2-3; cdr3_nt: TGTGCCAGCGCCCCACAGGGGACAGATACGCAGTATTTT; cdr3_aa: CASAPQGTDTQYF
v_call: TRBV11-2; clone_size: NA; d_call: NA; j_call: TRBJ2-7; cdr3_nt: TGTGCCAGCAGCGATAACGGGGGCCACGAGCAGTACTTC; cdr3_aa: CASSDNGGHEQYF
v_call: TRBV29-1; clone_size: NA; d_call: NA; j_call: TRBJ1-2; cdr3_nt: TGCAGCGTTGCTTTCACTAACTATGGCTACACCTTC; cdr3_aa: CSVAFTNYGYTF
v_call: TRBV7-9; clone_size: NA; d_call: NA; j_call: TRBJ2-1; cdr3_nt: TGTGCCAGCAGCTTACGAGGTTCGGCCTACAATGAGCAGTTCTTC; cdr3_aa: CASSLRGSAYNEQFF
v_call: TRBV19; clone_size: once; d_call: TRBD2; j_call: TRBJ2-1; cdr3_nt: TGTGCCAGTAGTATACAGAGGAAGGGACTAGCGGGAACGAATGAGCAGTTCTTC; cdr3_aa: CASSIQRKGLAGTNEQFF
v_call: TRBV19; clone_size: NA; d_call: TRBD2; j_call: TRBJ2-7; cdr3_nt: TGTGCCAGTAGGCCAGGGACTAGCGGGAGTGGTGGCGAGCAGTACTTC; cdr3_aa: CASRPGTSGSGGEQYF
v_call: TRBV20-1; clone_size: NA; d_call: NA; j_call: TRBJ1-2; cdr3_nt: TGCAGTGCTAGGAAGGGTTTTGGCTACACCTTC; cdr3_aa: CSARKGFGYTF
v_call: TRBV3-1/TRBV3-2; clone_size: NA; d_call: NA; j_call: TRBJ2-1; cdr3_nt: TGTGCCAGCACCTCCGGGATCCAAAATGAGCAGTTCTTC; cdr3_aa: CASTSGIQNEQFF
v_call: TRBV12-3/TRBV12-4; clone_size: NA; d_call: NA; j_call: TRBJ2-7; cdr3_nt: TGTGCCAGCAGTTGGGGCGCCGAGCAGTACTTC; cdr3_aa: CASSWGAEQYF
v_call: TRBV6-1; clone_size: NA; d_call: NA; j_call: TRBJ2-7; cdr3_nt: TGTGCCAGCAGACCGGACCGTCTCTACGAGCAGTACTTC; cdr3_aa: CASRPDRLYEQYF
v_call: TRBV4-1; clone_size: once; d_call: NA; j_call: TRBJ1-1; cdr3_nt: TGCGCCAGCAGCTCAAGTCTGTCCGGGAGTACTGAAGCTTTCTTT; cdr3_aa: CASSSSLSGSTEAFF
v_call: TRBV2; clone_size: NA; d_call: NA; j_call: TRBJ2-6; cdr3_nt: TGTGCCAGCAGTGATCAGAAGGGCAGGGTATCTGGGGCCAACGTCCTGACTTTC; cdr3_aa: CASSDQKGRVSGANVLTF
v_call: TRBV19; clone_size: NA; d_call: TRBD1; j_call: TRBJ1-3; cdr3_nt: TGTGCCAGTGGGGGCCGGGACAGCAGTGGAAACACCATATATTTT; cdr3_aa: CASGGRDSSGNTIYF
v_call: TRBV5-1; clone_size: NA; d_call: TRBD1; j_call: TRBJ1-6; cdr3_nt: TGCGCCAGCAGACCAGAGACCGGGGACAGATGGTATCGGGATTCACCCCTCCACTTT; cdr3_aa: CASRPETGDRWYRDSPLHF
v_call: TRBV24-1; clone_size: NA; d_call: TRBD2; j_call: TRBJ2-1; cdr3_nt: TGTGCCACCAGTGCCCTGACTAGCGGGAGAAATGTTGAGCAGTTCTTC; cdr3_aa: CATSALTSGRNVEQFF
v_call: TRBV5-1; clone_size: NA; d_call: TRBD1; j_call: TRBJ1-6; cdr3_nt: TGCGCCAGCAGCTCTCAGGGGGATAATTCACCCCTCCACTTT; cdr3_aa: CASSSQGDNSPLHF
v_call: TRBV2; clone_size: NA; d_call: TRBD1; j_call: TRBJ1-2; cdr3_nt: TGTGCCAGCAGTGAAGAGGGGACAGGAGTACCGGATGGCTACACCTTC; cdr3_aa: CASSEEGTGVPDGYTF
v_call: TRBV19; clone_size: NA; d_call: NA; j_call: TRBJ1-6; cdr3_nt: TGTGCCAGTAGTAATGAGCTCTCTAATTCACCCCTCCACTTT; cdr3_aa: CASSNELSNSPLHF
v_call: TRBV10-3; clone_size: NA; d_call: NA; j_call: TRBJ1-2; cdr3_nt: TGTGCCATCAGTGAGTCAAATGGGGTTCATGGCTACACCTTC; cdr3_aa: CAISESNGVHGYTF